A single sample gave rise to the 32 T cell receptor beta chains below, sequenced in a study of T cells in Graves' hyperthyroidism and ophthalmopathy. The investigators amplified TCR beta CDR3 regions from RNA transcripts. The primer set for the first-round RT-PCR of the TCR CDR3 was HTBI. TCRdb itself ran the multiplex PCR reads through MiXCR, one entry per CDR3 protein. The table records 350,000 to 450,000 distinct CDR3 sequences, roughly 15% of them present only once. Material for sequencing was blood. All receptors derive from a woman in her twenties or thirties with Graves' hyperthyroidism that later progressed to Graves' ophthalmopathy.

The genes are TRBV7-9 and TRBJ2-7, with D maybe TRBD1 (6 bases). The CDR3 is 16 residues long. Per the germline V gene, CDR1 is SEHNR and CDR2 is FQNEAQ (reference sequence). The ends were cut back, 4 bases at V and 3 bases at J, with 19 bases in the middle. The CDR3 loop reads CASSSPGGGPDYEQYF. CDR3 nucleotides: TGTGCCAGCAGCTCACCTGGTGGGGGCCCCGACTACGAGCAGTACTTC.

This clonotype was seen many times. The rearrangement joins TRBV11-2 to TRBJ2-5; TRBD2 aligns across 14 bases. CDR3 length: 15 residues. Trimming at V came to 1 base and at J to 5 bases, leaving 0 bases not matched to a gene. Germline V gene lookup returns CDR1 SGHAT and CDR2 FQNNGV. The CDR3 protein is CASSLGLAGGETQYF. Here the CDR3 DNA reads TGTGCCAGCAGCTTAGGACTAGCGGGAGGGGAGACCCAGTACTTC.

There are many counts of this clonotype. This CDR3 is CASSTGTGAFAEAFF. CDR3 in DNA: TGTGCCAGCAGCACCGGGACAGGGGCATTTGCTGAAGCTTTCTTT. V gene TRBV6-1 combines with J gene TRBJ1-1; 10 bases match TRBD1. Germline lookup yields CDR1 MNHNS and CDR2 SASEGT. V dropped 6 bases and J dropped 6; count of bases not matched to a gene: 10. The CDR3 has 15 residues.

This clonotype was observed at least ten times. V and J are TRBV9 and TRBJ2-2; D remains ambiguous. V lost 2 bases and J lost 3, with 2 bases in between. Germline values: CDR1 SGDLS, CDR2 YYNGEE. The CDR3 loop spans 12 amino acids. CDR3 region: CASSVHTGELFF. CDR3 nucleotides: TGTGCCAGCAGCGTCCACACCGGGGAGCTGTTTTTT.

This clonotype was recorded once. The chain links TRBV28 to TRBJ2-1; 7 positions match TRBD2. Germline trimming cut 1 base from V and 7 bases from J; bases unmatched to any gene: 10. CDR1 and CDR2 from the germline V gene are MDHEN and SYDVKM. This CDR3 contains 16 residues. CDR3 nucleotides: TGTGCCAGCAGTTTATACTTCCGGGAGGCACGGAATGAGCAGTTCTTC. Translated: CASSLYFREARNEQFF.

This clonotype turned up a few times. The chain recombines TRBV7-2 with TRBJ2-7; weak D call: TRBD1 (8 bases). Germline loops: CDR1 SGHTA, CDR2 FQGNSA. The ends were cut back, 5 bases at V and 2 bases at J, with 34 bases in the middle. The CDR3 extends over 21 amino acids. CDR3 sequence: CASSEGGIRQGWNEGAYEQYF. Written as DNA, the CDR3 is TGTGCCAGCAGCGAGGGGGGGATCAGACAGGGGTGGAATGAAGGGGCCTACGAGCAGTACTTC.

This clonotype was seen only a few times. Mismatch with germline at one junction end may stem from a read error. This rearrangement joins TRBV4-1 to TRBJ2-1; TRBD2 matches at 11 bases. The germline CDR1 and CDR2 sequences are MGHRA and YSYEKL. The CDR3 runs 17 residues. CDR3 sequence (DNA): TGTGCCAGCAGCCAAGACCCTAGCGGGGGGACCTACAATGAGCAGTTCTTC. This encodes CASSQDPSGGTYNEQFF.

There are many counts of this clonotype. The DNA of the CDR3 is TGTGCCAGCCGGACAGGGTCCAACGAGCAGTACTTC. It specifies CASRTGSNEQYF. V usage is TRBV28 and J usage is TRBJ2-7; TRBD1 matches at 8 bases. This CDR3 spans 12 amino acids. V trimming: 8 bases; J trimming: 5 bases; junction bases outside the gene matches: 5. CDR1 is MDHEN, CDR2 SYDVKM, per germline.

This clonotype was counted between two and nine times. The chain uses TRBV6-1 and TRBJ2-1, with TRBD2 identical over 11 bases. V shed 5 bases, J shed 4 bases, and the junction held 4 bases outside the gene matches. CDR1 is MNHNS and CDR2 is SASEGT in the germline V gene. This CDR3 has 15 amino acids. Written as DNA, the CDR3 is TGTGCCAGCAGTTATCTAGCGGGGGGTTACAATGAGCAGTTCTTC. Translated, it gives CASSYLAGGYNEQFF.

This clonotype appeared many times. The J gene is TRBJ2-2, the V gene TRBV30; D possibly corresponds to TRBD1 (5 bases). Germline CDR1 is GTSNPN and CDR2 is SVGIG (reference sequence). Deletions cut 4 bases from V and 5 bases from J, with 20 bases between. The CDR3 contains 16 residues. DNA for the CDR3: TGTGCCTGGATACCGGACCCAGGGTGGTCTACCGGGGAGCTGTTTTTT. Translating it yields CAWIPDPGWSTGELFF.

This clonotype has ten or more counts. The CDR3 sequence: CASSYGRGGDGYTF. The CDR3 nucleotides read TGTGCCAGCAGTTACGGGAGGGGTGGGGATGGCTACACCTTC. The V call is TRBV6-5, the J call TRBJ1-2, with a weak D call TRBD1 (5 bases). Germline CDR1 is MNHEY and CDR2 is SVGAGI. The length of the CDR3 is 14 residues. Deletions cut 2 bases from V and 6 bases from J, with 13 bases between.

This clonotype has ten or more counts. The chain carries TRBV2 and TRBJ2-7; no reliable D call. CDR1 is SNHLY, CDR2 FYNNEI, per germline. The CDR3 sequence is 14 residues long. V was trimmed by 4 bases and J by 3 bases, leaving 13 bases between them. The CDR3 sequence: CASSVLGNDYEQYF. In nucleotides, the CDR3 is TGTGCCAGCAGTGTCTTGGGTAACGACTACGAGCAGTACTTC. The full variable domain, completed using reference TRBV2 and TRBJ2-7, is EPEVTQTPSHQVTQMGQEVILRCVPISNHLYFYWYRQILGQKVEFLVSFYNNEISEKSEIFDDQFSVERPDGSNFTLKIRSTKLEDSAMYFCASSVLGNDYEQYFGPGTRLTVT.

The CDR3 nucleotides read TGTGCCAGCAGCGTAGGCGGGGGACCGAACACTGAAGCTTTCTTT. It codes for CASSVGGGPNTEAFF. V and J are TRBV9 and TRBJ1-1; possible D gene TRBD1, 5 bases. This CDR3 is 15 amino acids long. Germline CDR1 SGDLS, CDR2 YYNGEE. Trimming cost V 0 bases and J 1 base, with 10 bases left between them.

The CDR3 reads CASSSGDRIEAFF. For the CDR3, the DNA is TGTGCCAGCAGCTCCGGCGACAGGATTGAAGCTTTCTTT. The chain joins TRBV11-2 to TRBJ1-1, with a weak D call TRBD1 (6 bases). The CDR3 covers 13 residues. The V gene lost 4 bases and the J gene lost 7 bases, with 13 bases spanning the gap. Germline CDR1 reads SGHAT; CDR2 reads FQNNGV.

Ten or more counts support this clonotype. This chain's CDR3 is CSARDGLQDRPQHF. The CDR3 DNA reads as TGCAGTGCTAGGGACGGACTGCAAGACCGGCCCCAGCATTTT. The V gene is TRBV20-1, the J gene TRBJ1-5; D not resolved. Germline V CDR1 and CDR2: DFQATT, SNEGSKA (reference sequence). This CDR3 region has 14 residues. V was cut by 3 bases and J by 9 bases, with 18 bases left in between.

This clonotype turned up a few times. The chain uses TRBV19 and TRBJ1-5; D is ambiguous. Germline CDR1 is LNHDA and CDR2 is SQIVND (reference sequence). Trimming took off 4 bases at V and 9 bases at J, with 13 bases between the two ends. This CDR3 comprises 13 residues. The CDR3 is CASSKPRPSPQHF. As DNA, the CDR3 is TGTGCCAGTAGTAAGCCCCGGCCATCGCCCCAGCATTTT.

The rearrangement links TRBV2 to TRBJ2-1; no clear D gene. The CDR3 consists of 13 residues. CDR1 and CDR2 from the germline V gene are SNHLY and FYNNEI. V was clipped by 3 bases and J by 7 bases, with 10 bases between them. The CDR3 loop reads CASSEGWVNEQFF. Written as DNA, the CDR3 is TGTGCCAGCAGTGAGGGCTGGGTGAATGAGCAGTTCTTC. Drawing the rest from reference TRBV2 and TRBJ2-1, the complete variable domain is EPEVTQTPSHQVTQMGQEVILRCVPISNHLYFYWYRQILGQKVEFLVSFYNNEISEKSEIFDDQFSVERPDGSNFTLKIRSTKLEDSAMYFCASSEGWVNEQFFGPGTRLTVL.

This clonotype was observed at least ten times. This chain links TRBV11-2 with TRBJ2-1, with a possible D match to TRBD2 (7 bases). Between the trimmed V and J ends, which lost 3 bases and 12 bases, there was a span of 15 bases. Germline CDR1 reads SGHAT; CDR2 reads FQNNGV. This CDR3 contains 13 residues. CDR3 amino acids: CASSFDRGGGQFF. CDR3 DNA sequence: TGTGCCAGCAGCTTCGACCGGGGAGGGGGGCAGTTCTTC.

This clonotype was counted many times. The gene calls are TRBV10-1 and TRBJ2-7, with no clear D. Germline CDR1 and CDR2: WNHNN and SYGVQD (reference sequence). The germline V and J ends were trimmed by 6 bases and 6 bases, with 15 bases remaining between them. The CDR3 extends over 13 amino acids. The CDR3 region is CASSPTSSVEQYF. DNA of the CDR3: TGCGCCAGCAGCCCGACCTCCTCGGTCGAGCAGTACTTC.

This clonotype was seen ten or more times. The chain combines TRBV9 with TRBJ1-1, with 7 bases matching TRBD1. Per germline, CDR1 SGDLS and CDR2 YYNGEE. The CDR3 runs 14 residues. V lost 8 bases, J lost 5 bases, and 12 bases stayed unmatched. CDR3 amino acids: CASPTGWGRTEAFF. Written as DNA, the CDR3 is TGTGCCAGTCCGACAGGGTGGGGACGGACTGAAGCTTTCTTT.

This clonotype was detected only a few times. This chain uses TRBV19 with TRBJ2-1, with TRBD2 matching over 11 bases. The CDR3 is made up of 15 amino acids. The germline V gene encodes CDR1 LNHDA and CDR2 SQIVND (reference sequence). Losses at the gene ends were 2 bases for V and 8 bases for J; bases not matched to a gene: 5. This CDR3 reads CASSIWGLAAHEQFF. The CDR3 DNA reads as TGTGCCAGTAGTATATGGGGACTAGCGGCCCATGAGCAGTTCTTC.

This clonotype was picked up a small number of times. This sequence joins TRBV19 and TRBJ1-1; TRBD1 might be the D (5 bases). V was clipped by 3 bases and J by 4 bases, with 9 bases between them. This CDR3 is built from 13 residues. Germline values: CDR1 LNHDA, CDR2 SQIVND (reference sequence). CDR3 sequence (DNA): TGTGCCAGTAGTATTTGGGGGGTCACTGAAGCTTTCTTT. It translates to CASSIWGVTEAFF.

This clonotype came up a few times. This sequence joins TRBV20-1 and TRBJ2-7; D possibly corresponds to TRBD1 (7 bases). There are 13 residues in the CDR3. Germline V gene sequence: CDR1 DFQATT, CDR2 SNEGSKA (reference sequence). Trimming shortened V by 2 bases and J by 6 bases, and 14 bases separated the two germline ends. Here the CDR3 DNA reads TGCAGTGCTAGACCCCCAGGGGGGCGCGAGCAGTACTTC. Translating it yields CSARPPGGREQYF.

This clonotype appeared a few times. The chain is built from TRBV12-3 or TRBV12-4 and TRBJ2-2, with D unresolved. V was cut by 2 bases and J by 6 bases, with 13 bases left in between. The CDR3 is 15 residues long. The CDR3 nucleotides read TGTGCCAGCAGTTTACCAGCCCTCGCCCCCGGGGAGCTGTTTTTT. Protein sequence: CASSLPALAPGELFF.

The V and J genes are TRBV4-1 and TRBJ1-2; D unresolved. With 0 bases removed from V and 8 bases from J, the gap between germline ends came to 22 bases. From germline, CDR1 is MGHRA and CDR2 YSYEKL. The CDR3 spans 17 residues. The CDR3 reads CASSQDENGWNKGGYTF. The CDR3 DNA is TGCGCCAGCAGCCAAGATGAAAATGGTTGGAATAAGGGAGGCTACACCTTC.

J is TRBJ2-4 and V is TRBV9, with D maybe TRBD2 (5 bases). V shed 0 bases and J shed 6 bases, with 13 bases lying between them. The CDR3 totals 15 residues. Per germline, CDR1 SGDLS and CDR2 YYNGEE. In nucleotides, the CDR3 is TGTGCCAGCAGCGTAGATGAGGGATTCTCAAACATTCAGTACTTC. Translation: CASSVDEGFSNIQYF.

This clonotype was counted many times. The genes are TRBV19 and TRBJ1-1; unclear D gene. Between the trimmed V and J ends, which lost 3 bases and 1 base, there was a span of 6 bases. Germline V CDR1 and CDR2: LNHDA, SQIVND (reference sequence). This CDR3 contains 13 residues. CDR3 in DNA: TGTGCCAGTAGTATCTCAGCGAACACTGAAGCTTTCTTT. The encoded protein is CASSISANTEAFF.

There are a few counts of this clonotype. The chain links TRBV30 to TRBJ1-4; TRBD1 might be the D (5 bases). This CDR3 has 13 amino acids. Germline values: CDR1 GTSNPN, CDR2 SVGIG (reference sequence). The CDR3 region has the DNA TGTGGCCTACAGGTTCAGGGAGTTGAAAAACTGTTTTTT. Protein product: CGLQVQGVEKLFF.

V usage is TRBV7-9 and J usage is TRBJ2-7, with 12 bases aligning to TRBD2. The CDR3 loop spans 15 amino acids. J lost 2 bases, V lost 5 bases, and 4 bases had no gene match. The germline CDR1 and CDR2 sequences are SEHNR and FQNEAQ (reference sequence). CDR3 nucleotide sequence: TGTGCCAGCAGCGCCAGGACTAGCGGGACCTACGAGCAGTACTTC. The encoded protein is CASSARTSGTYEQYF. Based on the CDR3 plus reference TRBV7-9 and TRBJ2-7, the full variable domain is DTGVSQNPRHKITKRGQNVTFRCDPISEHNRLYWYRQTLGQGPEFLTYFQNEAQLEKSRLLSDRFSAERPKGSFSTLEIQRTEQGDSAMYLCASSARTSGTYEQYFGPGTRLTVT.

This chain connects TRBV6-1 to TRBJ1-5; no definite D call. The CDR3 runs to 15 residues. Germline-derived CDR1 and CDR2 are MNHNS and SASEGT. Trimming removed 7 bases from V and 7 bases from J, with 20 bases in between. The CDR3 region has the DNA TGTGCCAGCACTTCTTGGGGAGGTGAATACCAGCCCCAGCATTTT. Translated, it gives CASTSWGGEYQPQHF.

At least ten counts were recorded for this clonotype. CDR3 residues: CSAAGDFNYGYTF. Here the CDR3 DNA reads TGCAGTGCTGCAGGGGATTTCAACTATGGCTACACCTTC. This chain joins TRBV20-1 and TRBJ1-2; possibly TRBD1 for D (6 bases). Trimming cost V 5 bases and J 2 bases, with 12 bases left between them. This CDR3 is built from 13 residues. Germline CDR1 reads DFQATT; CDR2 reads SNEGSKA (reference sequence).

This clonotype was detected ten times or more. The chain employs TRBV6-2 or TRBV6-3 and TRBJ1-5; TRBD1 might be the D (5 bases). Germline CDR1 is MNHEY and CDR2 is SVGEGT. Trimming took 7 bases from V and 7 from J, leaving 17 bases between them. This CDR3 region has 14 residues. CDR3 bases: TGTGCCAGCAACGACGGGGGGAGGTACCAGCCCCAGCATTTT. It yields the protein CASNDGGRYQPQHF.